These T cell receptor beta chains were read from a single sample in a study of T cell responses to AZD1222 COVID-19 vaccine. Sequenced by immunoSEQ multiplex PCR; TCRdb stores in-frame clones only, minus some. Among 130,000 to 150,000 clones listed, approximately 90% were seen once. The starting material was peripheral blood, obtained on day 0 of AZD1222 vaccination. The receptor source for this set is an adult in good health. Both conserved end residues are part of each CDR3. The D gene is left open where the match is weak. The size of a clone is reported for some rows only, either as once, few or many, or as a class for expanded clones.

TRBJ1-1,.,.,TRBV5-1,TGCGCCAGCAGCGAGCAGGGCTATGGAGGCACTGAAGCTTTCTTT,CASSEQGYGGTEAFF
TRBJ2-3,.,TRBD2,TRBV6-2/TRBV6-3,TGTGCCAGCAGTCTACTAGCGCCGAGCACAGATACGCAGTATTTT,CASSLLAPSTDTQYF
TRBJ1-1,.,TRBD1,TRBV5-6,TGTGCCAGCAGCTTTACAGGGGGCCATGAAGCTTTCTTT,CASSFTGGHEAFF
TRBJ2-7,once,.,TRBV19,TGTGCCAGTAGCACCGAGGGGGGACAGATGACCACCTACGAGCAGTACTTC,CASSTEGGQMTTYEQYF
TRBJ2-5,.,TRBD1,TRBV5-4,TGTGCCAGCAGCTTGGGAACAGGGGGAAAGGAGACCCAGTACTTC,CASSLGTGGKETQYF
TRBJ2-3,.,TRBD2,TRBV6-2/TRBV6-3,TGTGCCAGCAGTTATGCGGGGACTAACACAGATACGCAGTATTTT,CASSYAGTNTDTQYF
TRBJ1-3,once,TRBD1,TRBV7-6,TGTGCCAGCAGCGCCAGACAGGGTCTGAACACCATATATTTT,CASSARQGLNTIYF
TRBJ2-7,.,.,TRBV5-1,TGCGCCAGCAGCTTACAGGGCGTTTTCTACGAGCAGTACTTC,CASSLQGVFYEQYF
TRBJ2-7,once,.,TRBV5-1,TGCGCCAGCAGCACTGGCTCAGGGGCCTCCTACGAGCAGTACTTC,CASSTGSGASYEQYF
TRBJ2-7,.,.,TRBV9,TGTGCCAGCAGCCCCCGTAGGACGCGGAACTACGAGCAGTACTTC,CASSPRRTRNYEQYF
TRBJ2-3,.,.,TRBV15,TGTGCCACCAGCAGAGGGACGGTAAGCACAGATACGCAGTATTTT,CATSRGTVSTDTQYF
TRBJ2-5,.,.,TRBV5-6,TGTGCCAGCACCGTCAGACGAGGTGCCGAGACCCAGTACTTC,CASTVRRGAETQYF
TRBJ2-4,.,.,TRBV4-3,TGCGCCAGCAGCCAAGATCGTGACAGTTTAGCCAAAAACATTCAGTACTTC,CASSQDRDSLAKNIQYF
TRBJ1-2,.,.,TRBV4-2,TGTGCCAGCAGCCAACCCCCACAGGGTCGAGGCTACACCTTC,CASSQPPQGRGYTF
TRBJ1-4,.,.,TRBV5-1,TGCGCCAGCAGCCCGGGCACGCCGAGGGGAGAAAAACTGTTTTTT,CASSPGTPRGEKLFF
TRBJ1-4,.,.,TRBV5-4,TGTGCCAGCAGCCCGACAGCTACAACTAATGAAAAACTGTTTTTT,CASSPTATTNEKLFF
TRBJ1-5,medium-sized,.,TRBV4-2,TGTGCCAGCAGCCATGAGTTGGGCGCAGGTGGTCAGCCCCAGCATTTT,CASSHELGAGGQPQHF
TRBJ2-3,.,.,TRBV6-6,TGTGCCAGCACCATGGGACGGAAGACTAGCACAGATACGCAGTATTTT,CASTMGRKTSTDTQYF
TRBJ2-2,.,TRBD2,TRBV19,TGTGCCAGTAGTAGAGAGGGACAGCTAGCGGGAGTGATCGGGGAGCTGTTTTTT,CASSREGQLAGVIGELFF
TRBJ1-5,once,.,TRBV28,TGTGCCAGCAGTTTGAGGGTTTATAGCAATCAGCCCCAGCATTTT,CASSLRVYSNQPQHF
TRBJ1-2,.,.,TRBV5-1,TGCGCCAGCAGCCCGGGGCTCTGGGGGGACTATGGCTACACCTTC,CASSPGLWGDYGYTF
TRBJ1-3,.,.,TRBV5-4,TGTGCCAGCAGCTCAAACAGGGTACCTGGAAACACCATATATTTT,CASSSNRVPGNTIYF
TRBJ1-5,.,TRBD1,TRBV19,TGTGCCAGTAGAGACAGGGAGAATCAGCCCCAGCATTTT,CASRDRENQPQHF